This entry is about one T cell receptor beta chain. These data are taken from a study of blood T cell repertoires in COVID-19. At the level of the study: Samples representing acute and convalescent COVID-19 were sourced from the United States, Italy and Spain. From T cells, B-cell-depleted T cells, or PBMCs came the material, which was cDNA or gDNA.

Authors' data handling: Reference gene primer amplification gave nucleated cell count estimates. Clones were read by immunoSEQ multiplex PCR, and TCRdb kept only the in-frame ones, dropping some. The DNA was the basis for D and trimming; V, J and clone size are from that table. This sample carries 350,000 to 550,000 clones, around 88% of them seen once, and the ten largest clones take roughly 4%. Trimming left V 5 bases short and J 5 bases short, with 18 bases between. CDR3 length: 15 amino acids. Germline assignment: CDR1 MNHEY and CDR2 SVGAGI. The origin of this receptor is a woman in her twenties or thirties with acute or convalescent COVID-19. Specimen: peripheral blood. V gene TRBV6-5 combines with J gene TRBJ2-5; D is perhaps TRBD1 (6 bases). This CDR3 is CASSPPDSLGETQYF. The CDR3 DNA follows: TGTGCCAGCAGTCCCCCGGACAGCCTTGGGGAGACCCAGTACTTC.